This T cell receptor (beta chain) was sequenced for a study of OX40 agonist ivuxolimab in advanced cancers. Germline CDR1 and CDR2: SGHRS and YFSETQ. V shed 3 bases and J shed 8 bases, with 14 bases lying between them. The CDR3 has 14 amino acids. This clone appeared a single time. Generated by immunoSEQ multiplex PCR, the TCRdb table keeps only in-frame clones and is missing some. The sample includes some 60,000 clones, roughly nine tenths seen only once; the top ten take 13% to 15%. This TCR derives from an adult with an advanced solid tumor such as melanoma, head and neck, liver or kidney cancer. The sample in question was CD4+ or CD8+ T cells sorted from blood, obtained in a trial of the OX40 agonist ivuxolimab. This chain connects TRBV5-1 to TRBJ2-2, with D perhaps matching TRBD1 or TRBD2 (5 bases each). The chain's CDR3 is CASSWGTEGGELFF. The CDR3, as DNA: TGCGCCAGCAGCTGGGGCACCGAGGGAGGGGAGCTGTTTTTT.